Below, one TCR beta chain is given with its context. This specimen belongs to a study of blood T cell repertoires in COVID-19. The CDR3 has 15 amino acids. Germline-derived CDR1 and CDR2 are MNHEY and SMNVEV (reference sequence). Trimming left V 3 bases short and J 4 bases short, with 15 bases between. The assay was immunoSEQ multiplex PCR, and TCRdb's table has in-frame clones only and misses some. This sample yields about 300,000 clones, of which 89% are seen a single time; approximately 4.7% belongs to the top ten. The sequence was collected from a man aged 60-69 years who had recovered from COVID-19. Sequencing used PBMCs or T cells enriched from blood (not recorded which). The rearrangement joins TRBV27 to TRBJ1-2, with D maybe TRBD1 (6 bases). This CDR3 is CASSFLGTPPYGYTF. The CDR3 DNA reads as TGTGCCAGCAGTTTTTTGGGGACACCACCCTATGGCTACACCTTC.